This T cell receptor beta chain stems from a study of T cell changes during pregnancy in multiple sclerosis. Germline lookup yields CDR1 MNHEY and CDR2 SVGAGI. The CDR3 length is 14 residues. Trimming cost V 5 bases and J 4 bases, with 14 bases left between them. The protocol was immunoSEQ multiplex PCR, while the TCRdb copy is restricted to in-frame clones and leaves out a portion. The sample has about 64,000 clones, about nine tenths seen once. The V and J genes are TRBV6-5 and TRBJ1-2; maybe TRBD1 (6 bases). Sequenced material: peripheral blood, taken in the second trimester of pregnancy. The clonotype comes from a female donor in good health, enrolled as a control in a pregnancy study. The DNA of the CDR3 is TGTGCCAGCAGTCCTACGGGGGGCGTCTATGGCTACACCTTC. Protein sequence: CASSPTGGVYGYTF.